Presented here are 28 T cell receptor beta chains from one specimen sequenced in a study of cytomegalovirus exposure and HLA in healthy donors. Both 60 Vbeta primers and 13 Jbeta primers went into the PCR. The repertoire was sequenced with immunoSEQ multiplex PCR; TCRdb's copy has only in-frame clones and lacks some. The sample contains around 150,000 clones, 78% of which appear only once. Sequencing was carried out using PBMCs. These receptors originate from a woman aged 35 to 49 in good health and CMV-seronegative.

The rearrangement uses TRBV5-1 and TRBJ2-2; 8 bases agree with TRBD2. V gave up 0 bases and J gave up 7 bases; unmatched junction bases: 8. Per germline, CDR1 SGHRS and CDR2 YFSETQ. This CDR3 spans 16 amino acids. CDR3 amino acids: CASSLAATSDGGELFF. In nucleotides, the CDR3 is TGCGCCAGCAGCTTGGCCGCGACTAGCGACGGCGGGGAGCTGTTTTTT.

The V call is TRBV5-1, the J call TRBJ2-3; a weak D match, TRBD2 (6 bases). The CDR3 spans 13 residues. The germline V and J ends were trimmed by 7 bases and 1 base, with 10 bases remaining between them. The germline gives CDR1 SGHRS, CDR2 YFSETQ. The CDR3 coding sequence is TGCGCCAGCGCTCCGGGGGGCACAGATACGCAGTATTTT. Protein sequence: CASAPGGTDTQYF. The full variable domain, with the rest looked up from reference TRBV5-1 and TRBJ2-3, is KAGVTQTPRYLIKTRGQQVTLSCSPISGHRSVSWYQQTPGQGLQFLFEYFSETQRNKGNFPGRFSGRQFSNSRSEMNVSTLELGDSALYLCASAPGGTDTQYFGPGTRLTVL.

This clone appeared a single time. V usage is TRBV28 and J usage is TRBJ2-7; D may be TRBD2 (6 bases). This CDR3 comprises 17 residues. Trimming removed 6 bases from V and 7 bases from J, with 28 bases in between. From germline, CDR1 is MDHEN and CDR2 SYDVKM. In nucleotides, the CDR3 is TGTGCCAGCAGCCAAAAATATCCGGGACTCCAAACTGGTGAGCAGTACTTC. The encoded protein is CASSQKYPGLQTGEQYF.

This chain uses TRBV13 with TRBJ2-5; TRBD2 matches at 7 bases. The closer fit of TRBJ2-7 to the DNA end suggests the J call may be wrong. The CDR3 loop spans 14 amino acids. From germline, CDR1 is PRHDT and CDR2 FYEKMQ (reference sequence). The CDR3 DNA sequence: TGTGCCAGCAGCTTTAGCGGGTCCTCCTACGAGCAGTACTTC. Amino acids: CASSFSGSSYEQYF.

This chain connects TRBV28 to TRBJ2-7; 10 bases line up with TRBD1. V was pared by 5 bases and J by 0 bases, with 1 base of the junction left unmatched. The CDR3 runs to 14 residues. Germline assignment: CDR1 MDHEN and CDR2 SYDVKM. CDR3 loop: CASSRTGGSYEQYF. In nucleotides, the CDR3 is TGTGCCAGCAGTAGGACAGGGGGCTCCTACGAGCAGTACTTC. Looking up the rest from reference TRBV28 and TRBJ2-7 gives the full variable domain: DVKVTQSSRYLVKRTGEKVFLECVQDMDHENMFWYRQDPGLGLRLIYFSYDVKMKEKGDIPEGYSVSREKKERFSLILESASTNQTSMYLCASSRTGGSYEQYFGPGTRLTVT.

The gene calls are TRBV7-2 and TRBJ2-5; 11 bases agree with TRBD2. CDR1 and CDR2 from the germline V gene are SGHTA and FQGNSA. V gave up 5 bases and J gave up 2 bases; unmatched junction bases: 7. CDR3 size: 16 residues. In nucleotides, the CDR3 is TGTGCCAGCAGCGGCCGGACTAGCGGGTATCAAGAGACCCAGTACTTC. Its translation is CASSGRTSGYQETQYF.

The V and J genes are TRBV18 and TRBJ1-4, with 7 bases identical to TRBD1. Germline CDR1 and CDR2: KGHSH and LQKENI. The V and J ends lost 4 bases and 13 bases, in that order; junction bases with no gene match: 15. The CDR3 spans 15 residues. The CDR3 DNA reads as TGTGCCAGCTCACTCGTTGGAGGGGGCGAAGGGATACTGTTTTTT. This gives the protein CASSLVGGGEGILFF.

The rearrangement uses TRBV29-1 and TRBJ2-1; TRBD2 matches at 8 bases. V trimming: 6 bases; J trimming: 0 bases; junction bases outside the gene matches: 7. This CDR3 spans 15 amino acids. Looked up from germline, CDR1 is SQVTM and CDR2 is ANQGSEA. Here the CDR3 DNA reads TGCAGCGTACACACTAGCGGCAGCTCCTACAATGAGCAGTTCTTC. Protein product: CSVHTSGSSYNEQFF.

V gene TRBV10-2 combines with J gene TRBJ1-3; 11 bases align to TRBD1. Germline trimming cut 8 bases from V and 4 bases from J; bases unmatched to any gene: 7. This CDR3 is built from 15 residues. Per germline, CDR1 WSHSY and CDR2 SAAADI. The CDR3 protein is CASYGQGASGNTIYF. CDR3 in DNA: TGCGCCAGCTATGGACAGGGGGCTTCAGGAAACACCATATATTTT.

The chain combines TRBV6-1 with TRBJ1-5, with 10 bases lining up with TRBD1. Looked up from germline, CDR1 is MNHNS and CDR2 is SASEGT. The CDR3 extends over 14 amino acids. V lost 5 bases to trimming and J lost 5 bases; unmatched junction nucleotides: 3. CDR3 amino acids: CASSIGTGDQPQHF. The DNA of the CDR3 is TGTGCCAGCAGTATCGGGACAGGGGATCAGCCCCAGCATTTT.

The genes are TRBV5-1 and TRBJ2-3; 8 nucleotides match TRBD2. The germline CDR1 and CDR2 sequences are SGHRS and YFSETQ. CDR3 size: 17 residues. V was clipped by 4 bases and J by 6 bases; unmatched bases: 16. CDR3 loop: CASSRYSGGARWDTQYF. CDR3 coding DNA: TGCGCCAGCAGCCGTTACTCCGGGGGGGCTCGGTGGGATACGCAGTATTTT.

The rearrangement links TRBV7-9 to TRBJ1-4, with D possibly matching TRBD1 (5 bases). Germline CDR1 is SEHNR and CDR2 is FQNEAQ (reference sequence). V was shortened by 0 bases and J by 7 bases, with 15 bases between the two germline ends. This CDR3 region has 16 residues. DNA of the CDR3: TGTGCCAGCAGCTTAGCGGGGGGGTCGGCTACTGAAAAACTGTTTTTT. Translating gives CASSLAGGSATEKLFF. Full variable domain (remainder filled in from reference TRBV7-9 and TRBJ1-4): DTGVSQNPRHKITKRGQNVTFRCDPISEHNRLYWYRQTLGQGPEFLTYFQNEAQLEKSRLLSDRFSAERPKGSFSTLEIQRTEQGDSAMYLCASSLAGGSATEKLFFGSGTQLSVL.

The rearrangement links TRBV11-2 to TRBJ2-7; 7 bases align to TRBD1. Trimming cost V 1 base and J 3 bases; bases outside gene matches: 6. Germline loops: CDR1 SGHAT, CDR2 FQNNGV. This CDR3 region has 15 residues. Here the CDR3 DNA reads TGTGCCAGCAGCTTAGCCGGTACAGGGGTCTACGAGCAGTACTTC. Translating gives CASSLAGTGVYEQYF.

The chain has TRBV7-2 and TRBJ1-1; tentative D call: TRBD1 (5 bases). Germline loops: CDR1 SGHTA, CDR2 FQGNSA. The CDR3 is 14 residues long. V was clipped by 5 bases and J by 2 bases, with 12 bases between them. In DNA, the CDR3 is TGTGCCAGCAGCAGACAGCATACCAACACTGAAGCTTTCTTT. Residues: CASSRQHTNTEAFF. The full variable domain, completed using reference TRBV7-2 and TRBJ1-1, is GAGVSQSPSNKVTEKGKDVELRCDPISGHTALYWYRQSLGQGLEFLIYFQGNSAPDKSGLPSDRFSAERTGGSVSTLTIQRTQQEDSAVYLCASSRQHTNTEAFFGQGTRLTVV.

This clone was recorded once. The chain couples TRBV28 to TRBJ1-6, with 10 bases lining up with TRBD1. The CDR3 contains 14 residues. Per the germline V gene, CDR1 is MDHEN and CDR2 is SYDVKM. The V and J ends lost 6 bases and 8 bases, in that order; junction bases with no gene match: 4. CDR3 DNA: TGTGCCAGCAGCTCGGGGACAGGGGATTCACCCCTCCACTTT. This sequence encodes CASSSGTGDSPLHF.

V is TRBV18 and J is TRBJ2-3; D is unclear. V lost 3 bases, J lost 4 bases, and 8 bases lay in between. The CDR3 sequence is 13 residues long. CDR1 is KGHSH and CDR2 is LQKENI in the germline V gene. CDR3: CASSPVAPDTQYF. CDR3 sequence (DNA): TGTGCCAGCTCACCTGTAGCCCCAGATACGCAGTATTTT.

J is TRBJ2-7 and V is TRBV4-1; 9 bases agree with TRBD1. Germline V gene data show CDR1 as MGHRA and CDR2 as YSYEKL. V lost 0 bases and J lost 3; bases outside the gene matches: 3. This CDR3 has 15 residues. CDR3 protein: CASSQEPGQGYEQYF. CDR3 DNA: TGCGCCAGCAGCCAAGAACCGGGACAGGGCTACGAGCAGTACTTC.

The chain joins TRBV18 to TRBJ1-6; weak D call: TRBD1 (5 bases). The V end lost 2 bases, the J end lost 0 bases, and 8 bases lay between the germline ends. The CDR3 extends over 16 amino acids. Germline V CDR1 and CDR2: KGHSH, LQKENI. The CDR3 protein is CASSPGQSSYNSPLHF. CDR3 in DNA: TGTGCCAGCTCACCAGGACAAAGCTCCTATAATTCACCCCTCCACTTT.

The chain recombines TRBV11-3 with TRBJ2-5, with 9 bases fitting TRBD1. V shed 2 bases, J shed 6 bases, and the junction held 4 bases outside the gene matches. The CDR3 contains 14 residues. Germline values: CDR1 SGHNT, CDR2 YENEEA. CDR3 sequence reads: CASSLPGQGQTQYF. The CDR3 DNA follows: TGTGCCAGCAGCTTACCGGGACAGGGTCAGACCCAGTACTTC.

The chain carries TRBV6-1 and TRBJ1-2; D is unclear. V dropped 8 bases and J dropped 4 bases, with 8 bases sitting between them. Per the germline V gene, CDR1 is MNHNS and CDR2 is SASEGT. The length of the CDR3 is 11 residues. The CDR3 sequence: CASQAPYGYTF. The CDR3 DNA is TGTGCCAGCCAGGCTCCCTATGGCTACACCTTC.

The chain carries TRBV2 and TRBJ1-1, with TRBD1 matching 7 bases. After removal of 5 bases from V and 4 bases from J, the junction contained 7 bases not matched to a gene. Per germline, CDR1 SNHLY and CDR2 FYNNEI. This CDR3 region has 14 residues. The CDR3 coding sequence is TGTGCCAGCAGTACTCAGACAGGGAGCACTGAAGCTTTCTTT. Its protein is CASSTQTGSTEAFF.

V usage is TRBV7-9 and J usage is TRBJ2-2; 8 nucleotides agree with TRBD2. The CDR3 has 18 amino acids. After removal of 0 bases from V and 5 bases from J, the junction contained 11 bases not matched to a gene. CDR1 SEHNR and CDR2 FQNEAQ come from the germline V gene (reference sequence). Here the CDR3 reads CASSLAPAGGLTTGELFF. Here the CDR3 DNA reads TGTGCCAGCAGCTTAGCGCCCGCGGGGGGCCTCACAACCGGGGAGCTGTTTTTT.

The rearrangement uses TRBV19 and TRBJ2-2; D remains unclear. Germline CDR1 is LNHDA and CDR2 is SQIVND (reference sequence). The ends were cut back, 5 bases at V and 6 bases at J, with 10 bases in the middle. This CDR3 region has 13 residues. CDR3 amino acids: CASSLGLAGELFF. The CDR3 DNA is TGTGCCAGTAGTCTAGGGCTGGCCGGGGAGCTGTTTTTT.

This clone was observed once. The chain joins TRBV19 to TRBJ1-2; 8 bases agree with TRBD1. Looked up from germline, CDR1 is LNHDA and CDR2 is SQIVND (reference sequence). This CDR3 has 12 amino acids. The V segment lost 6 bases and the J segment 7 bases; nucleotides outside the gene matches: 4. CDR3 sequence (DNA): TGTGCCAGTAGAGGAGACAGGGGTGGCTACACCTTC. Its translation is CASRGDRGGYTF. Filled out from reference TRBV19 and TRBJ1-2, the complete variable domain reads DGGITQSPKYLFRKEGQNVTLSCEQNLNHDAMYWYRQDPGQGLRLIYYSQIVNDFQKGDIAEGYSVSREKKESFPLTVTSAQKNPTAFYLCASRGDRGGYTFGSGTRLTVV.

V gene TRBV19 combines with J gene TRBJ2-3, with 7 bases identical to TRBD2. Germline V gives CDR1 LNHDA, CDR2 SQIVND (reference sequence). There are 13 residues in the CDR3. V shed 1 base and J 10 bases; nucleotides not matched to a gene: 5. The CDR3 DNA is TGTGCCAGTAGTATAGGGGAGCTAGCGGCGCAGTATTTT. Amino acid sequence: CASSIGELAAQYF.

CDR3 coding DNA: TGTGCAAGTCGCTTAAGGGAGGTCGGAAACACTGAAGCTTTCTTT. It specifies CASRLREVGNTEAFF. The chain has TRBV12-2 and TRBJ1-1. TRBV12-2 is recorded as a pseudogene. The CDR3 length is 15 residues.

The table lists this clone with a few counts. The chain employs TRBV19 and TRBJ1-2, with D possibly matching TRBD1 (5 bases). Trimming cost V 6 bases and J 0 bases, with 14 bases left between them. This CDR3 spans 15 amino acids. The germline V gene has CDR1 LNHDA and CDR2 SQIVND (reference sequence). CDR3 in amino acids: CASSTDSIANYGYTF. The CDR3, as DNA: TGTGCCAGTAGCACTGACAGTATAGCTAACTATGGCTACACCTTC.

This clone was observed a single time. This chain joins TRBV15 and TRBJ1-3; 10 positions match TRBD1. V gave up 3 bases and J gave up 1 base; unmatched junction bases: 6. The length of the CDR3 is 17 residues. Germline V gene data show CDR1 as LNHNV and CDR2 as YYDKDF (reference sequence). The CDR3 reads CATSRMPGQGSGNTIYF. CDR3 coding DNA: TGTGCCACCAGCAGGATGCCGGGACAGGGGTCTGGAAACACCATATATTTT.